A single sample is the source of the 25 T cell receptor beta chains below, sequenced in a study of control samples from healthy donors and cancer patients. Sequencing used immunoSEQ multiplex PCR; TCRdb keeps in-frame clones, though not all of them. The repertoire holds tens of thousands of clones, with roughly 90% as singletons. Sequences were obtained from blood. The source is a woman in her 70s in good health.

The chain links TRBV19 to TRBJ2-1, with 9 bases identical to TRBD2. In germline, CDR1 is LNHDA, CDR2 SQIVND (reference sequence). The trim removed 7 bases at V and 8 bases at J, leaving 12 bases unmatched. This CDR3 has 15 residues. CDR3 region: CASTGGTSYIDEQFF. CDR3 coding DNA: TGTGCCAGTACCGGGGGGACTAGCTACATCGATGAGCAGTTCTTC. Supplemented by reference TRBV19 and TRBJ2-1, the full variable domain reads DGGITQSPKYLFRKEGQNVTLSCEQNLNHDAMYWYRQDPGQGLRLIYYSQIVNDFQKGDIAEGYSVSREKKESFPLTVTSAQKNPTAFYLCASTGGTSYIDEQFFGPGTRLTVL.

The rearrangement joins TRBV30 to TRBJ2-7; unclear D gene. V was pared by 1 base and J by 3 bases, with 4 bases between. This CDR3 spans 11 amino acids. CDR1 is GTSNPN, CDR2 SVGIG, per germline (reference sequence). CDR3 in DNA: TGTGCCTGGAGTGCTAGCTACGAGCAGTACTTC. Translated, it gives CAWSASYEQYF.

CDR3 sequence: CASSLGGMSGASTDTQYF. CDR3 DNA: TGCGCCAGCAGCTTGGGCGGTATGAGCGGGGCTAGCACAGATACGCAGTATTTT. This chain connects TRBV5-1 to TRBJ2-3, with 7 bases lining up with TRBD2. The V segment lost 0 bases and the J segment 0 bases; nucleotides outside the gene matches: 10. CDR1 and CDR2 (germline): SGHRS, YFSETQ. The CDR3 has 18 residues.

This clone was seen a few times. The rearrangement uses TRBV30 and TRBJ1-2; TRBD1 agrees at 7 bases. Trimming cost V 1 base and J 6 bases; bases outside gene matches: 8. The CDR3 sequence is 14 residues long. CDR1 is GTSNPN and CDR2 is SVGIG in the germline V gene (reference sequence). CDR3 in DNA: TGTGCCTGGAGTGCCCCGGCCAGGGGGGATGGCTACACCTTC. Protein: CAWSAPARGDGYTF.

V gene TRBV6-1 combines with J gene TRBJ1-1; D gene uncertain. The V end was cut by 6 bases, the J end by 4 bases, with 15 bases between. The CDR3 has 14 amino acids. Germline CDR1 reads MNHNS; CDR2 reads SASEGT. The CDR3 DNA reads as TGTGCCAGCAGGCCGACCGCGGTCGGCACTGAAGCTTTCTTT. Translated, it gives CASRPTAVGTEAFF.

This chain links TRBV7-2 with TRBJ1-2; 7 positions match TRBD1. Germline assignment: CDR1 SGHTA and CDR2 FQGNSA. The CDR3 loop spans 12 amino acids. J lost 7 bases, V lost 8 bases, and 7 bases had no gene match. The CDR3: CASGRGPGGYTF. CDR3 coding DNA: TGTGCCAGCGGGAGGGGGCCGGGTGGCTACACCTTC. Drawing the rest from reference TRBV7-2 and TRBJ1-2, the complete variable domain is GAGVSQSPSNKVTEKGKDVELRCDPISGHTALYWYRQSLGQGLEFLIYFQGNSAPDKSGLPSDRFSAERTGGSVSTLTIQRTQQEDSAVYLCASGRGPGGYTFGSGTRLTVV.

The chain uses TRBV7-9 and TRBJ1-6; 9 bases align to TRBD1. CDR3 length: 16 residues. J was trimmed by 10 bases and V by 5 bases; bases with no gene match: 12. The germline CDR1 and CDR2 sequences are SEHNR and FQNEAQ (reference sequence). As DNA, the CDR3 is TGTGCCAGCAGCCCTGGGGGGTACAGGGGGCGATCACCCCTCCACTTT. Its translation is CASSPGGYRGRSPLHF.

This clone was seen only once. The chain is built from TRBV19 and TRBJ1-4; TRBD1 matches 8 bases. This CDR3 is 13 amino acids long. Germline trimming cut 8 bases from V and 4 bases from J; bases unmatched to any gene: 3. CDR1 and CDR2 from the germline V gene are LNHDA and SQIVND (reference sequence). The CDR3 protein is CASGDRFNEKLFF. The DNA for the CDR3 is TGTGCCAGTGGGGACAGGTTTAATGAAAAACTGTTTTTT.

V gene TRBV19 combines with J gene TRBJ2-2, with 11 nucleotides matching TRBD2. This CDR3 contains 15 residues. Unmatched junction bases numbered 7, after V lost 7 bases and J lost 6 bases. Germline V gene sequence: CDR1 LNHDA, CDR2 SQIVND (reference sequence). CDR3 in DNA: TGTGCCAGTATGAAGACTAGCGGGATTTCCGGGGAGCTGTTTTTT. Protein product: CASMKTSGISGELFF. The full variable domain, with the rest looked up from reference TRBV19 and TRBJ2-2, is DGGITQSPKYLFRKEGQNVTLSCEQNLNHDAMYWYRQDPGQGLRLIYYSQIVNDFQKGDIAEGYSVSREKKESFPLTVTSAQKNPTAFYLCASMKTSGISGELFFGEGSRLTVL.

The V call is TRBV18, the J call TRBJ2-7, with a tentative D call TRBD1 (6 bases). CDR1 is KGHSH and CDR2 is LQKENI in the germline V gene. The CDR3 length is 14 residues. Trimming took off 2 bases at V and 0 bases at J, with 8 bases between the two ends. The CDR3 DNA follows: TGTGCCAGCTCACCAGGACAGAGCTCCTACGAGCAGTACTTC. It yields the protein CASSPGQSSYEQYF.

The rearrangement links TRBV3-1 (or the pseudogene TRBV3-2) to TRBJ1-6, with D uncertain. This CDR3 has 15 amino acids. The ends were cut back, 1 base at V and 10 bases at J, with 14 bases in the middle. Germline V gene lookup returns CDR1 LGHDT and CDR2 YNNKEL (reference sequence). CDR3 in amino acids: CASSQGSANPSPLHF. CDR3 DNA: TGTGCCAGCAGCCAAGGATCGGCTAACCCATCACCCCTCCACTTT.

This chain links TRBV27 with TRBJ2-2; no clear D. Trimming took 4 bases from V and 5 from J, leaving 14 bases between them. Germline loops: CDR1 MNHEY, CDR2 SMNVEV (reference sequence). The CDR3 runs 15 residues. The CDR3 DNA sequence: TGTGCCAGCAGTTCATATACCTTTCAGACCGGGGAGCTGTTTTTT. Amino acid sequence: CASSSYTFQTGELFF.

This sequence joins TRBV6-2 or TRBV6-3 and TRBJ1-5; D gene uncertain. The CDR3 covers 14 residues. The germline gives CDR1 MNHEY, CDR2 SVGEGT. Trimming stripped 5 bases from V and 1 base from J, with 9 bases between. Written as DNA, the CDR3 is TGTGCCAGCAGTCTTACAATAAGCAATCAGCCCCAGCATTTT. This encodes CASSLTISNQPQHF.

The genes are TRBV19 and TRBJ2-7, with D tentatively TRBD1 (7 bases). The V and J ends lost 6 bases and 2 bases respectively, with 14 bases between them. The CDR3 runs 14 residues. CDR1 is LNHDA, CDR2 SQIVND, per germline (reference sequence). The CDR3, as DNA: TGTGCCAGTAGGGAGACAGGGAGGCCCTACGAGCAGTACTTC. Translating gives CASRETGRPYEQYF. The whole variable domain, filled in from reference TRBV19 and TRBJ2-7, reads DGGITQSPKYLFRKEGQNVTLSCEQNLNHDAMYWYRQDPGQGLRLIYYSQIVNDFQKGDIAEGYSVSREKKESFPLTVTSAQKNPTAFYLCASRETGRPYEQYFGPGTRLTVT.

This sequence joins TRBV6-5 and TRBJ1-1; perhaps TRBD1 as D (5 bases). In germline, CDR1 is MNHEY, CDR2 SVGAGI. This CDR3 region has 13 residues. V was shortened by 6 bases and J by 2 bases, with 10 bases between the two germline ends. In DNA, the CDR3 is TGTGCCAGCAGGCGGGGCCCCAACACTGAAGCTTTCTTT. Translating it yields CASRRGPNTEAFF.

The J gene is TRBJ1-2, the V gene TRBV5-4; D is undetermined. Between the trimmed V and J ends, which lost 4 bases and 1 base, there was a span of 8 bases. The CDR3 has 13 residues. Germline V gene lookup returns CDR1 SGHNT and CDR2 YYREEE (reference sequence). The CDR3 sequence is CASSPESNYGYTF. CDR3 sequence (DNA): TGTGCCAGCAGCCCCGAAAGTAACTATGGCTACACCTTC.

The chain couples TRBV6-5 to TRBJ2-7; D gene uncertain. CDR3 size: 11 residues. Germline CDR1 and CDR2: MNHEY and SVGAGI. The V gene lost 0 bases and the J gene lost 7 bases, with 4 bases spanning the gap. CDR3 nucleotides: TGTGCCAGCAGTTACTCAGGGGAGCAGTACTTC. Protein product: CASSYSGEQYF.

The rearrangement links TRBV5-3 to TRBJ1-4, with D possibly TRBD1 on 5 matching bases. Being an ORF, TRBV5-3 has a function that is uncertain. This CDR3 region has 15 residues. Trimming left V 0 bases short and J 5 bases short, with 11 bases between. CDR3 DNA sequence: TGTGCCAGAAGCTTGGAGGGGCGTACCAATGAAAAACTGTTTTTT. Its protein is CARSLEGRTNEKLFF.

This clone came up a few times. The rearrangement uses TRBV19 and TRBJ1-1; D unclear. Trimming took 6 bases from V and 3 from J, leaving 20 bases between them. This CDR3 has 16 amino acids. From germline, CDR1 is LNHDA and CDR2 SQIVND (reference sequence). CDR3 sequence: CASSSYKSRRYTEAFF. For the CDR3, the DNA is TGTGCCAGTAGCTCCTACAAATCGAGGCGGTACACTGAAGCTTTCTTT.

In its sample, this clone was seen once. V and J are TRBV3-1 (or the pseudogene TRBV3-2) and TRBJ1-4; D gene unclear. Trimming shortened V by 5 bases and J by 0 bases, and 4 bases separated the two germline ends. This CDR3 is 13 amino acids long. CDR1 is LGHDT and CDR2 is YNNKEL in the germline V gene (reference sequence). CDR3 amino acids: CASSGSTNEKLFF. The DNA of the CDR3 is TGTGCCAGCAGCGGCTCAACTAATGAAAAACTGTTTTTT.

Notes on this clone: Distinct nucleotide sequences in the sample also encode this CDR3. This chain links TRBV6-4 with TRBJ1-1; 7 nucleotides match TRBD1. Germline CDR1 and CDR2: MRHNA and SNTAGT. The trim removed 9 bases at V and 0 bases at J, leaving 4 bases unmatched. The CDR3 consists of 13 residues. DNA of the CDR3: TGTGCCAGTGGACAGGAGATGAACACTGAAGCTTTCTTT. Residues: CASGQEMNTEAFF.

The chain employs TRBV3-1 (or the pseudogene TRBV3-2) and TRBJ1-2, with D unresolved. Germline V gene lookup returns CDR1 LGHDT and CDR2 YNNKEL (reference sequence). Trimming removed 0 bases at V and 4 bases at J, with 12 bases between. The CDR3 covers 15 residues. DNA of the CDR3: TGTGCCAGCAGCCAAGACCCCGGACCGCTCTATGGCTACACCTTC. Translating gives CASSQDPGPLYGYTF.

The chain couples TRBV4-1 to TRBJ2-1; no firm D call. This CDR3 region has 14 residues. V shed 2 bases and J shed 8 bases, with 13 bases lying between them. Germline CDR1 MGHRA, CDR2 YSYEKL. The CDR3 sequence: CASSQTLSMDEQFF. In nucleotides, the CDR3 is TGCGCCAGCAGCCAAACCCTATCTATGGATGAGCAGTTCTTC.

The genes are TRBV12-3 or TRBV12-4 and TRBJ1-2, with D maybe TRBD1 (6 bases). This CDR3 spans 13 amino acids. Trimming removed 5 bases from V and 8 bases from J, with 15 bases in between. The DNA of the CDR3 is TGTGCCAGCAGTGATGCGGGGGCGAAGGGCTACACCTTC. Protein: CASSDAGAKGYTF.

This rearrangement joins TRBV5-6 to TRBJ1-1; 7 bases align to TRBD1. Per germline, CDR1 SGHDT and CDR2 YYEEEE. The CDR3 is made up of 16 amino acids. The ends lost 0 bases at V and 2 bases at J; junction bases unmatched: 7. The chain's CDR3 is CASSLAQTGRNTEAFF. Here the CDR3 DNA reads TGTGCCAGCAGCTTGGCCCAGACAGGGAGAAACACTGAAGCTTTCTTT.